This TCR beta chain is drawn from a study of sequential checkpoint blockade in melanoma. As for the study in general: Both treatment sequences were followed by maintenance nivolumab. Whole-study findings and limits: Pretreatment TIL clonality tracked with response in the nivolumab-first arm.

Points on this clone: What it binds is unknown.

Treatment indicated: randomized to nivolumab then ipilimumab (arm A) or the reverse (arm B). None of the patients previously received DNA-damaging chemotherapy. TCRdb keeps only in-frame clones here, not all; method: immunoSEQ multiplex PCR. The sample lists about 900 clones; less than 30% were seen once. This CDR3 contains 19 residues. V lost 1 base and J lost 5; bases outside the gene matches: 11. The V gene's germline CDR1 is SGHDN and CDR2 FVKESK. The chain uses TRBV14 and TRBJ2-3; the match to TRBD2 covers 14 bases. The sample was tumor tissue (inferred from file names), taken from a patient given nivolumab and ipilimumab in sequence. The TCR was taken from a human donor with melanoma. The DNA for the CDR3 is TGTGCCAGCAGCCAAGTAGTCCCCGGACTAGCGGGGGGAGTAGATACGCAGTATTTT. It encodes CASSQVVPGLAGGVDTQYF.